This entry lists 4 T cell receptor beta chains sequenced from one sample in a study of T cell responses to AZD1222 COVID-19 vaccine. Generated by immunoSEQ multiplex PCR, the TCRdb table keeps only in-frame clones and is missing some. The data hold about 150,000 clones, with roughly 90% observed a single time. The material was peripheral blood, obtained 28 days after the second AZD1222 dose. The receptor source for this set is an adult who received the AZD1222 COVID-19 vaccine.

The chain links TRBV4-1 to TRBJ1-1; TRBD1 might be the D (5 bases). V dropped 0 bases and J dropped 0 bases, with 11 bases sitting between them. From germline, CDR1 is MGHRA and CDR2 YSYEKL. The CDR3 covers 16 residues. The CDR3 nucleotides read TGCGCCAGCAGCCAAGAAGTACGGGGCATGAACACTGAAGCTTTCTTT. Its translation: CASSQEVRGMNTEAFF.

This chain joins TRBV10-3 and TRBJ2-7; 8 positions match TRBD2. The CDR3 totals 14 residues. CDR1 is ENHRY, CDR2 SYGVKD, per germline. V trimming: 6 bases; J trimming: 6 bases; junction bases outside the gene matches: 10. CDR3: CAISWGGSGTEQYF. CDR3 sequence (DNA): TGTGCCATCAGCTGGGGGGGTAGCGGGACCGAGCAGTACTTC.

The chain uses TRBV30 and TRBJ1-1; D call uncertain. CDR1 is GTSNPN and CDR2 is SVGIG in the germline V gene (reference sequence). Trimming removed 0 bases at V and 7 bases at J, with 15 bases between. This CDR3 is built from 14 residues. CDR3 nucleotide sequence: TGTGCCTGGAGTGTACCCCGGGCCCTACATGAAGCTTTCTTT. Amino acids: CAWSVPRALHEAFF.

J is TRBJ1-1 and V is TRBV3-1 (or the pseudogene TRBV3-2), with unresolved D. Trimming left V 0 bases short and J 4 bases short, with 6 bases between. The germline V gene has CDR1 LGHDT and CDR2 YNNKEL (reference sequence). The CDR3 extends over 13 amino acids. CDR3 amino acids: CASSQDRVTEAFF. The CDR3 nucleotides are TGTGCCAGCAGCCAAGACCGAGTCACTGAAGCTTTCTTT.